Listed here is a single TCR beta chain. Deletions cut 4 bases from V and 3 bases from J, with 9 bases between. Germline V gives CDR1 SGHRS, CDR2 YFSETQ. The CDR3 runs to 13 residues. Per the original methods: From reference gene primer amplification, estimates of nucleated cell counts were derived. Produced via immunoSEQ multiplex PCR; TCRdb's table is partial and in-frame only. That table gives V, J and clone size, and the DNA gave D and trimming. The repertoire holds roughly 90,000 clones, with around 85% as singletons. The entry originates in a study of blood T cell repertoires in COVID-19. Study as a whole: Acute and convalescent COVID-19 specimens originated in the United States, Italy and Spain. PBMCs, B-cell-depleted T cells, or T cells provided the cDNA or gDNA that made up the material.

The clonotype comes from an elderly man with acute or convalescent COVID-19. Specimen: peripheral blood. This sequence joins TRBV5-1 and TRBJ2-3; D perhaps matches TRBD1 (5 bases). CDR3 DNA sequence: TGCGCCAGCAGCAACAGGTTGACAGATACGCAGTATTTT. It translates to CASSNRLTDTQYF.